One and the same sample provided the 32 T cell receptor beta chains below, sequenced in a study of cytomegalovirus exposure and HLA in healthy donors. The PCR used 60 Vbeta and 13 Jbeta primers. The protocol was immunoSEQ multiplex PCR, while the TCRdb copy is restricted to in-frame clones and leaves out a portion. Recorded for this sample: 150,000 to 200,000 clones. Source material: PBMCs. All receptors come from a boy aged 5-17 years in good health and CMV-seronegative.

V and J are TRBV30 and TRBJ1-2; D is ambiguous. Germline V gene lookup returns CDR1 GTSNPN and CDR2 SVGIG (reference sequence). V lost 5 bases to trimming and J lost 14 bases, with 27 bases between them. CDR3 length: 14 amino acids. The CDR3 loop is CAWDRTDGLLGRTF. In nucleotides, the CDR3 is TGTGCCTGGGACCGAACCGACGGACTCTTGGGGAGGACCTTC.

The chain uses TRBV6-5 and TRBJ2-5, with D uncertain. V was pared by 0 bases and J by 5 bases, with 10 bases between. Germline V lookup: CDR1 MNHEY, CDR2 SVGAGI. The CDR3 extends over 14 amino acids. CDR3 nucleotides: TGTGCCAGCAGTTACTCGCACCTCGGGGAGACCCAGTACTTC. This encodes CASSYSHLGETQYF.

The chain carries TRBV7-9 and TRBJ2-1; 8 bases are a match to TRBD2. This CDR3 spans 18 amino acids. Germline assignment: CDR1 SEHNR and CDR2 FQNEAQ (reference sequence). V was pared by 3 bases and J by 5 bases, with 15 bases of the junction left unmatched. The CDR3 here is CASSFGLQKRGLDNEQFF. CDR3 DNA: TGTGCCAGCAGCTTCGGGTTGCAGAAGCGGGGGCTTGACAATGAGCAGTTCTTC.

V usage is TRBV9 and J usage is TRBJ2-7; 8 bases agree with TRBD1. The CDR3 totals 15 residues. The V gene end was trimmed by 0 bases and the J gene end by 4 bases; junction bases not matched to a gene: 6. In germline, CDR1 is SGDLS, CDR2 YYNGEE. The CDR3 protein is CASSVGQGAGYEQYF. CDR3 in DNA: TGTGCCAGCAGCGTAGGGCAGGGGGCTGGATACGAGCAGTACTTC.

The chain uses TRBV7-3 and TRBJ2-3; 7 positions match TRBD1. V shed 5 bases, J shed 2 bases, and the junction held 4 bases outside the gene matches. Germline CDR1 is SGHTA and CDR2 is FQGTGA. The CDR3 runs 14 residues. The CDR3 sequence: CASSRQGPTDTQYF. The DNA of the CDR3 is TGTGCCAGCAGCCGACAGGGACCCACAGATACGCAGTATTTT.

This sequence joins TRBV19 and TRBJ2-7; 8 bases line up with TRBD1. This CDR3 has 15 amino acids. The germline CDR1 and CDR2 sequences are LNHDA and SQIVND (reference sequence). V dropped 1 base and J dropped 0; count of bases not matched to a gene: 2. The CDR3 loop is CASSIGQGISYEQYF. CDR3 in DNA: TGTGCCAGTAGTATAGGACAGGGGATCTCCTACGAGCAGTACTTC.

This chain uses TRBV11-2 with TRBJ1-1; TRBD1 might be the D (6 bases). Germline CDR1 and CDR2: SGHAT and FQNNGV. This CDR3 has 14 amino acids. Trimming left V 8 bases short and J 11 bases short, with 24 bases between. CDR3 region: CASAYPGSEGGAFF. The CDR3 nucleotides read TGTGCCAGCGCGTACCCCGGGAGCGAGGGGGGGGCTTTCTTT. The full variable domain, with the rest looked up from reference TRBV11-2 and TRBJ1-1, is EAGVAQSPRYKIIEKRQSVAFWCNPISGHATLYWYQQILGQGPKLLIQFQNNGVVDDSQLPKDRFSAERLKGVDSTLKIQPAKLEDSAVYLCASAYPGSEGGAFFGQGTRLTVV.

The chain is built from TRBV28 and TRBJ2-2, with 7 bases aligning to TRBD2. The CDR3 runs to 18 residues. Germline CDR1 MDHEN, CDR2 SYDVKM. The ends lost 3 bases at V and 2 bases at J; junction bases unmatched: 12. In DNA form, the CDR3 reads TGTGCCAGCAGTTTCATGGGTTCGGCGGGGGTCAACACCGGGGAGCTGTTTTTT. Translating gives CASSFMGSAGVNTGELFF.

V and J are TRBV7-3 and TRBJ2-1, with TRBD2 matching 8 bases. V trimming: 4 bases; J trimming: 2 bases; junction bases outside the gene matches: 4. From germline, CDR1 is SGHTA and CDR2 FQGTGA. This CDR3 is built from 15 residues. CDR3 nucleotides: TGTGCCAGCAGCTCCTTAGCGGGGACCTACAATGAGCAGTTCTTC. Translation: CASSSLAGTYNEQFF.

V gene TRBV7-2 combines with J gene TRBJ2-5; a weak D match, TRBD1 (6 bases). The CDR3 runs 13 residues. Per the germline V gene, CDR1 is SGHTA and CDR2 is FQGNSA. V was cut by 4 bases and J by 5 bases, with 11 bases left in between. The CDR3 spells CASSSPDRETQYF. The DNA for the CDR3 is TGTGCCAGCAGCTCACCCGACAGGGAGACCCAGTACTTC.

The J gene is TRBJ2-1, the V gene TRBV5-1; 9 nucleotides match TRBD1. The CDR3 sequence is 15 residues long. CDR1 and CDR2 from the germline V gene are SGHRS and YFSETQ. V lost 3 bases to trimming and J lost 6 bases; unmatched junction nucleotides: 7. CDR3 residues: CASSSRDRVINEQFF. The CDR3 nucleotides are TGCGCCAGCAGCTCCCGGGACAGGGTAATCAATGAGCAGTTCTTC.

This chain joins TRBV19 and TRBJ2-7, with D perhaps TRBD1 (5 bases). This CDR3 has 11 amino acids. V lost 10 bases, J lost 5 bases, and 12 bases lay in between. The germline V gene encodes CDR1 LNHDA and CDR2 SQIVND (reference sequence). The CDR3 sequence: CATWGRNEQYF. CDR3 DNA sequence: TGTGCCACCTGGGGCCGGAACGAGCAGTACTTC. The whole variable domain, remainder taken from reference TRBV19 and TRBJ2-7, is DGGITQSPKYLFRKEGQNVTLSCEQNLNHDAMYWYRQDPGQGLRLIYYSQIVNDFQKGDIAEGYSVSREKKESFPLTVTSAQKNPTAFYLCATWGRNEQYFGPGTRLTVT.

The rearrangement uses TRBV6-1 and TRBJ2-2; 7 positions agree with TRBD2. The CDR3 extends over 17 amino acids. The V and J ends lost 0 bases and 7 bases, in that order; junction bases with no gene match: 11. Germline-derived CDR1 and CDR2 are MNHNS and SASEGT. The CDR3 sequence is CASSEALGLVDGGELFF. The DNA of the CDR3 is TGTGCCAGCAGTGAAGCGCTAGGACTAGTTGACGGCGGGGAGCTGTTTTTT.

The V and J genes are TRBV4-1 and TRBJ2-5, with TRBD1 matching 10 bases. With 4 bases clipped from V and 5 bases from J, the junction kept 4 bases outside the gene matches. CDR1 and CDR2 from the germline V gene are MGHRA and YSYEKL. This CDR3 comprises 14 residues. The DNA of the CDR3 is TGCGCCAGCAGCCCTGGACAGGGGGGTGAGACCCAGTACTTC. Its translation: CASSPGQGGETQYF.

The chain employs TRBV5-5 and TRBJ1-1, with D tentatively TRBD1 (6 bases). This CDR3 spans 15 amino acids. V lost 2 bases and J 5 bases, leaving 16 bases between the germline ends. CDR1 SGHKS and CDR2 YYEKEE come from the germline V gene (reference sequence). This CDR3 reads CASSFPGTRGTEAFF. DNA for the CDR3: TGTGCCAGCAGCTTCCCGGGGACAAGGGGAACTGAAGCTTTCTTT.

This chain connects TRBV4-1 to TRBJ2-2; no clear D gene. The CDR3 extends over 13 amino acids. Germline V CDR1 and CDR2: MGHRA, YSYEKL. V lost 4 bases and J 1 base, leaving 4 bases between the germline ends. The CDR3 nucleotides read TGCGCCAGCAGCCCCATGAACACCGGGGAGCTGTTTTTT. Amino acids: CASSPMNTGELFF.

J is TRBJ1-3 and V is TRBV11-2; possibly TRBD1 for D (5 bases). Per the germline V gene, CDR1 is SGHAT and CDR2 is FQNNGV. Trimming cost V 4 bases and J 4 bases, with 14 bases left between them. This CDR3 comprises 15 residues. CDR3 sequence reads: CASSSWRDGGNTIYF. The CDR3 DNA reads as TGTGCCAGCAGCTCCTGGAGGGACGGAGGAAACACCATATATTTT.

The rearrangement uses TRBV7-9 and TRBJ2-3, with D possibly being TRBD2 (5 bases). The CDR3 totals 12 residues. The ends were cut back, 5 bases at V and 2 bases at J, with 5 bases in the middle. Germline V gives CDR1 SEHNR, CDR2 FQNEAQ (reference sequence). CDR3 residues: CASSGLTDTQYF. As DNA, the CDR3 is TGTGCCAGCAGCGGACTCACAGATACGCAGTATTTT.

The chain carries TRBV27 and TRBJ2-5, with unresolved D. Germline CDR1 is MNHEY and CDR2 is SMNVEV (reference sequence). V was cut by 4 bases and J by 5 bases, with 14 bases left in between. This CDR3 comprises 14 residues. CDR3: CASSWAPLGETQYF. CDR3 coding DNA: TGTGCCAGCAGTTGGGCACCGCTTGGCGAGACCCAGTACTTC.

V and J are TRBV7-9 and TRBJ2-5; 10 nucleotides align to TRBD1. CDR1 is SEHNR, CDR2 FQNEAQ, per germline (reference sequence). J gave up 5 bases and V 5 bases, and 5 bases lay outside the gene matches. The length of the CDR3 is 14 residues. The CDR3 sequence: CASSVDRGHETQYF. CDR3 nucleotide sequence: TGTGCCAGCAGCGTCGACAGGGGGCATGAGACCCAGTACTTC.

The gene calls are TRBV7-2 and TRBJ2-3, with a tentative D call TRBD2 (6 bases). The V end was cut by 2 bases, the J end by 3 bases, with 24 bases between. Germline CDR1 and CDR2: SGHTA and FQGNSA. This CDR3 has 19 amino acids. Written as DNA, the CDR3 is TGTGCCAGCAGCTTACCGTGGGGCCCGGAGGGCGCACGAACAGATACGCAGTATTTT. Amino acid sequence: CASSLPWGPEGARTDTQYF.

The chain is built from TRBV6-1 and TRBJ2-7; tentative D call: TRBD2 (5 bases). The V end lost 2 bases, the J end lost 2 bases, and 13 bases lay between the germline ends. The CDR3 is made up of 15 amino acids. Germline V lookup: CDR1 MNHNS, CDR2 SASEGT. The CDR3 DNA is TGTGCCAGCAGTGAACTGGGCCTAGCAACCTACGAGCAGTACTTC. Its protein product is CASSELGLATYEQYF.

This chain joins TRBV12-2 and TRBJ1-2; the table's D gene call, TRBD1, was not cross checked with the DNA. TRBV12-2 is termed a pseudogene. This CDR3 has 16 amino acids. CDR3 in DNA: TGTGCAAGTCGCTTAGCCAGACAGGGGCCAAACTATGGCTACACCTTC. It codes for CASRLARQGPNYGYTF.

The CDR3 coding sequence is TGTGCCAGCAGCTTGGGCGGGGGGTACTCCTACAATGAGCAGTTCTTC. This encodes CASSLGGGYSYNEQFF. The rearrangement links TRBV5-4 to TRBJ2-1, with TRBD2 identical over 8 bases. The V gene end was trimmed by 0 bases and the J gene end by 0 bases; junction bases not matched to a gene: 2. Germline assignment: CDR1 SGHNT and CDR2 YYREEE (reference sequence). The CDR3 is 16 amino acids.

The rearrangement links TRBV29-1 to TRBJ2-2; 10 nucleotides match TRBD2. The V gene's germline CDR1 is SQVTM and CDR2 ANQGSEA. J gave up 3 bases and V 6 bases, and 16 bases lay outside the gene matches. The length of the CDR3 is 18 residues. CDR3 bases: TGCAGCGTGACCTCCCCGGCTAGCGGGGGAACCCACACCGGGGAGCTGTTTTTT. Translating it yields CSVTSPASGGTHTGELFF.

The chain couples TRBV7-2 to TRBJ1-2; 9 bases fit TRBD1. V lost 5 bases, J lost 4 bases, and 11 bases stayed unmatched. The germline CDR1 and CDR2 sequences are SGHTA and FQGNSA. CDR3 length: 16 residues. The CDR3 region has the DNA TGTGCCAGCAGCCCTGCTGGGACAGGGACCCCCTATGGCTACACCTTC. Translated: CASSPAGTGTPYGYTF.

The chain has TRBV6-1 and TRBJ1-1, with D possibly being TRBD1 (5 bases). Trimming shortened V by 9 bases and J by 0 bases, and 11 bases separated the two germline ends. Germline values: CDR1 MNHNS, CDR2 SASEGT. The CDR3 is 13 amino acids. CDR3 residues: CASNRQMNTEAFF. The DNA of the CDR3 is TGTGCCAGTAACAGGCAAATGAACACTGAAGCTTTCTTT.

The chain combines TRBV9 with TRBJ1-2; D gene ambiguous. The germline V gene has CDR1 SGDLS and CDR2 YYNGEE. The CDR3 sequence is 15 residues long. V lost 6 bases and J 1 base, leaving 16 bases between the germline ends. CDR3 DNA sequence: TGTGCCAGCACCCACCTGGGAGTCAATAACTATGGCTACACCTTC. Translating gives CASTHLGVNNYGYTF.

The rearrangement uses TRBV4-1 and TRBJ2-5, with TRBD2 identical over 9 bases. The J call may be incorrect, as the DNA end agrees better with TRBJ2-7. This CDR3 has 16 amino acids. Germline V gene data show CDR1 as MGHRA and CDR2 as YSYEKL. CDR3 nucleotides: TGCGCCAGCAGCCAAGATGGCACTAGCGGGTCCTACGAGCAGTACTTC. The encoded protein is CASSQDGTSGSYEQYF.

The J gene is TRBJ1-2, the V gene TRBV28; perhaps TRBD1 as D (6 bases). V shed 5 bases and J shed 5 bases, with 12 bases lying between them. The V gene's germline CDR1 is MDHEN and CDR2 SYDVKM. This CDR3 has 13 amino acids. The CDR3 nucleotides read TGTGCCAGCAGTCCGTCCGGGACATATGGCTACACCTTC. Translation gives CASSPSGTYGYTF.

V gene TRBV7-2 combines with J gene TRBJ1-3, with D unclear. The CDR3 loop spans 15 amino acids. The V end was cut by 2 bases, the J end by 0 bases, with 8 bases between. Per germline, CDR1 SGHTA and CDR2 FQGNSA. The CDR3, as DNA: TGTGCCAGCAGCTTATTAGCACACTCTGGAAACACCATATATTTT. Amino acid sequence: CASSLLAHSGNTIYF.

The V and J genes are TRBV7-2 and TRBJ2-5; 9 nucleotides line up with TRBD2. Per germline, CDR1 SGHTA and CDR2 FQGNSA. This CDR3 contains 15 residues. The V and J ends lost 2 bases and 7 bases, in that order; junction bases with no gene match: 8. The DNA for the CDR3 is TGTGCCAGCAGCTTATTGGCTAGCGGGGAGGGGACCCAGTACTTC. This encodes CASSLLASGEGTQYF.